Following are 9 T cell receptor beta chains from one sample sequenced in a study of blood T cells in healthy people across ages. Primers used in a second PCR of roughly 7 to 11 cycles were a sample-barcoded 5' primer and a J-beta primer mix. TCRdb reprocessed the 5' RACE reads via MiXCR and lists one record per CDR3 protein. The table shows 920,000 or so distinct CDR3 sequences, with 45% occurring only once. The material sequenced was blood. The origin of the receptors is a woman aged 55 to 70 in good health.

The chain recombines TRBV20-1 with TRBJ2-1, with 12 positions matching TRBD2. CDR1 is DFQATT and CDR2 is SNEGSKA in the germline V gene (reference sequence). V shed 2 bases and J 0 bases; nucleotides not matched to a gene: 5. There are 17 residues in the CDR3. CDR3: CSARLAGGRGSYNEQFF. CDR3 sequence (DNA): TGCAGTGCTAGACTAGCGGGAGGGCGGGGCTCCTACAATGAGCAGTTCTTC.

This clonotype was counted many times. The CDR3 nucleotides are TGTGCCAGCAGCCCCCGGACAGACTCTAACTATGGCTACACCTTC. Translating it yields CASSPRTDSNYGYTF. The chain joins TRBV7-2 to TRBJ1-2; maybe TRBD1 (6 bases). The germline V gene encodes CDR1 SGHTA and CDR2 FQGNSA. With 5 bases removed from V and 0 bases from J, the gap between germline ends came to 13 bases. The length of the CDR3 is 15 residues.

The table lists this clonotype with many counts. J is TRBJ2-7 and V is TRBV29-1; 7 nucleotides match TRBD2. J lost 2 bases, V lost 6 bases, and 4 bases had no gene match. Germline-derived CDR1 and CDR2 are SQVTM and ANQGSEA. The length of the CDR3 is 12 residues. This chain's CDR3 is CSVVGTTYEQYF. The CDR3 region has the DNA TGCAGCGTCGTAGGGACTACCTACGAGCAGTACTTC.

This clonotype has a handful of counts. This chain links TRBV20-1 with TRBJ2-7; no clear D. The V end was cut by 6 bases, the J end by 0 bases, with 15 bases between. The CDR3 runs to 14 residues. The germline CDR1 and CDR2 sequences are DFQATT and SNEGSKA (reference sequence). CDR3 loop: CSAHGHLPSYEQYF. Written as DNA, the CDR3 is TGCAGTGCACATGGGCACCTCCCCTCCTACGAGCAGTACTTC.

This chain connects TRBV9 to TRBJ1-2, with D uncertain. V was cut by 3 bases and J by 3 bases, with 12 bases left in between. Germline V gene data show CDR1 as SGDLS and CDR2 as YYNGEE. This CDR3 comprises 14 residues. The CDR3 protein is CASSANTVHYGYTF. Written as DNA, the CDR3 is TGTGCCAGCAGCGCCAACACGGTCCACTATGGCTACACCTTC.

The chain recombines TRBV9 with TRBJ1-4; TRBD1 aligns across 10 bases. In germline, CDR1 is SGDLS, CDR2 YYNGEE. The CDR3 is made up of 15 amino acids. J gave up 5 bases and V 4 bases, and 5 bases lay outside the gene matches. DNA for the CDR3: TGTGCCAGCAGCCCACAGGACAGGGGGAATGAAAAACTGTTTTTT. It encodes CASSPQDRGNEKLFF.

To note about this clonotype: Given a much more abundant clone one base away, this may be a read error. The CDR3 DNA follows: TGCAGCGTTCGGGACGGACAAGAGACCCGGTACTTC. It yields the protein CSVRDGQETRYF. The V call is TRBV29-1, the J call TRBJ2-5; TRBD1 or TRBD2 may be the D gene (5 bases each). CDR3 length: 12 residues. Germline V gene lookup returns CDR1 SQVTM and CDR2 ANQGSEA.

The gene calls are TRBV5-1 and TRBJ2-1; 10 bases agree with TRBD2. CDR3 length: 15 residues. Germline CDR1 reads SGHRS; CDR2 reads YFSETQ. The V segment lost 5 bases and the J segment 5 bases; nucleotides outside the gene matches: 7. The CDR3 is CASRSGTSVDNEQFF. The CDR3 nucleotides read TGCGCCAGCAGATCCGGGACTAGCGTCGACAATGAGCAGTTCTTC.

The genes are TRBV20-1 and TRBJ1-1; possible D gene TRBD1, 5 bases. CDR3 size: 14 residues. The V gene lost 6 bases and the J gene lost 4 bases, with 18 bases spanning the gap. The germline V gene has CDR1 DFQATT and CDR2 SNEGSKA (reference sequence). The CDR3 DNA sequence: TGCAGTGCGCCCCGGGGGGGGTCGAGCACTGAAGCTTTCTTT. This gives the protein CSAPRGGSSTEAFF.